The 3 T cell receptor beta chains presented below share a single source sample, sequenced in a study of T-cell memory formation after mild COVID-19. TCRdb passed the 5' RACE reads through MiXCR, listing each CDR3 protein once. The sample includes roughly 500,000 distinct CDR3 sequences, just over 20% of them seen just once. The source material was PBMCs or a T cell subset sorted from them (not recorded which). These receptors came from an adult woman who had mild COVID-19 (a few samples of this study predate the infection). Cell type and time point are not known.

The CDR3 DNA sequence: TGTGCCAGCAGCGTATTGGAGGGCACCGGGGAGCTGTTTTTT. It specifies CASSVLEGTGELFF. The chain carries TRBV11-2 and TRBJ2-2, with D possibly TRBD2 on 6 matching bases. CDR3 length: 14 residues. CDR1 and CDR2 (germline): SGHAT, FQNNGV. V dropped 5 bases and J dropped 4 bases, with 11 bases sitting between them.

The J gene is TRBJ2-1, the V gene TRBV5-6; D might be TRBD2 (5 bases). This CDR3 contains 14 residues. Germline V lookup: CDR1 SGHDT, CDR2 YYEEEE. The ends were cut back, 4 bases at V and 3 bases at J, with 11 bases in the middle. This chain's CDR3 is CASSAGNSYNEQFF. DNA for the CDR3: TGTGCCAGCAGCGCCGGGAATAGCTACAATGAGCAGTTCTTC.

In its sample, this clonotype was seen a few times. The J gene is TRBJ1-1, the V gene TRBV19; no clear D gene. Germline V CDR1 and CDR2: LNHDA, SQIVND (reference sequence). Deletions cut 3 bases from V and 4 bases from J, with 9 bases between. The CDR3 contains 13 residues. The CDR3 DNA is TGTGCCAGTAGTATTACAGAAAGCACTGAAGCTTTCTTT. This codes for CASSITESTEAFF.